This entry describes one T cell receptor (beta chain). Unmatched junction bases numbered 6, after V lost 5 bases and J lost 0 bases. CDR3 length equals 17 residues. The germline V gene encodes CDR1 SGHNT and CDR2 YENEEA. 13 Jbeta primers and 60 Vbeta primers were used for the PCR. The protocol was immunoSEQ multiplex PCR, while the TCRdb copy is restricted to in-frame clones and leaves out a portion. Among about 110,000 clones, about 80% were seen once, and the ten largest hold 7.7%. The source of the sample is a study of cytomegalovirus exposure and HLA in healthy donors. Source material: PBMCs. The chain couples TRBV11-3 to TRBJ2-6, with 8 bases identical to TRBD1. This clonotype originated in a woman aged 45 to 65 in good health and CMV-seropositive. CDR3 sequence: CASSTGQANSGANVLTF. The DNA of the CDR3 is TGTGCCAGCAGCACGGGACAGGCGAACTCTGGGGCCAACGTCCTGACTTTC.